This TCR beta chain stems from a study of CD8 T cells in ankylosing spondylitis. Findings and limits, study-wide: Clones tied to disease were said to be significantly enriched in matched ankylosing spondylitis synovial fluid. Previous work reported some of these motif variants in the synovial fluid and blood of reactive arthritis.

With 0 bases removed from V and 4 bases from J, the gap between germline ends came to 8 bases. There are 13 residues in the CDR3. Germline lookup yields CDR1 GTSNPN and CDR2 SVGIG (reference sequence). This clonotype was counted only a few times. Its antigen remains unidentified. Quantitative 5'-RACE with molecular barcodes was used to make the TCR beta libraries. TCRdb used MiXCR to reprocess the 5' RACE reads, holding one entry per CDR3 protein. The table shows some 250,000 distinct CDR3 sequences, with 7.5% to 9% occurring only once. Sequencing used blood, either unsorted or a sorted T cell fraction (not recorded which). V is TRBV30 and J is TRBJ2-3, with D perhaps TRBD2 (5 bases). The sequence was collected from a male donor with ankylosing spondylitis or in good health (not recorded which). CDR3 amino acids: CAWSVLGPDTQYF. Here the CDR3 DNA reads TGTGCCTGGAGTGTACTAGGTCCAGATACGCAGTATTTT.